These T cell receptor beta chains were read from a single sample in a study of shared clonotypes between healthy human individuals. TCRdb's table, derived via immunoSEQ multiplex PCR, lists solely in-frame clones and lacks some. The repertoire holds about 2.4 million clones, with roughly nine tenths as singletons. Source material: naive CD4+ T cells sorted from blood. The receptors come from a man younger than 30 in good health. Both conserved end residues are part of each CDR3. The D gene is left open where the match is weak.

TGTGCCAGCAGTTTATCGTTAGTAGCGGGAGGCATCAAGGGTAGCACAGATACGCAGTATTTT	CASSLSLVAGGIKGSTDTQYF	TRBV27	TRBJ2-3	TRBD2
TGTGCCAGCTCACCGCCAGGGCTCTACGAGCAGTACTTC	CASSPPGLYEQYF	TRBV18	TRBJ2-7	-
TGCGCCAGCAGTGAGTTCAGGGCTGGAAACACCATATATTTT	CASSEFRAGNTIYF	TRBV10-2	TRBJ1-3	-
TGTGCCAGCAGTCCAACCGGTAATTCACCCCTCCACTTT	CASSPTGNSPLHF	TRBV6-5	TRBJ1-6	-
TGCGCCAGCAGCCAACCCGACAGAGCCAAAAACATTCAGTACTTC	CASSQPDRAKNIQYF	TRBV4-1	TRBJ2-4	-
TGTGCCATCAGTGAGTCCACCGGGACTAGCGGGGGGGGCACGCAGTATTTT	CAISESTGTSGGGTQYF	TRBV10-3	TRBJ2-3	TRBD2
TGTGCCAGCACCTCCGGGCTCTACGAGCAGTACTTC	CASTSGLYEQYF	TRBV6-6	TRBJ2-7	-
TGCGCCAGCAGCTTCGTAGAGAACACTGAAGCTTTCTTT	CASSFVENTEAFF	TRBV5-1	TRBJ1-1	-
TGTGCCTGGAGTATGGGATTAGCGGGAGGCCCTTCGTTCTTC	CAWSMGLAGGPSFF	TRBV30	TRBJ2-1	TRBD2
TGTGCCAGCAGTGAAGCGCTTTGGGAGAGGGAGACCCAGTACTTC	CASSEALWERETQYF	TRBV2	TRBJ2-5	-